This paragraph covers one TCR beta chain sequence. Its target is not known. The data derive from a study of cytomegalovirus exposure and HLA in healthy donors. Study conclusions and caveats: In the roughly 110 validation repertoires, about 95% of cluster scores exceeded 0, per a later analysis.

CDR3 length: 18 residues. The V gene's germline CDR1 is ENHRY and CDR2 SYGVKD. Losses at the gene ends were 2 bases for V and 4 bases for J; bases not matched to a gene: 11. From the 120-subject validation cohort, which was separate from the approximately 700-subject first cohort, the donors were drawn. Clones were read by immunoSEQ multiplex PCR, and TCRdb kept only the in-frame ones, dropping some. This sample has 200,000 to 300,000 clones; about 90% occur once, and the top ten carry 12%. The TCR was taken from a man younger than 30 in good health and CMV-seropositive. The chain links TRBV10-3 to TRBJ2-1, with TRBD2 identical over 10 bases. The sequencing input was PBMCs. In nucleotides, the CDR3 is TGTGCCATCAGTGAGGCACCGGGACTAGCGTTTGCTTACAATGAGCAGTTCTTC. Its protein product is CAISEAPGLAFAYNEQFF.